This section outlines one T cell receptor beta chain sequence together with its context. This sample was included in a study of blood T cell repertoires in COVID-19. Trimming removed 4 bases at V and 5 bases at J, with 15 bases between. This CDR3 has 14 residues. Germline loops: CDR1 SGHRS, CDR2 YFSETQ. Sequencing used immunoSEQ multiplex PCR; TCRdb keeps in-frame clones, though not all of them. Among under 300,000 clones listed, about nine tenths were seen once. Cohorts were determined from participant-reported clinical history. Sequenced input: PBMCs or T cells enriched from blood (not recorded which). The source of this sequence is a woman aged 40 to 50 who had recovered from COVID-19. The V and J genes are TRBV5-1 and TRBJ1-2; the D gene is possibly TRBD1 (5 bases). The CDR3 coding sequence is TGCGCCAGCAGCCCAAGCGGGACGGATTATGGCTACACCTTC. It encodes CASSPSGTDYGYTF.